This T cell receptor (beta chain) was profiled in a study of blood T cell repertoires in COVID-19. TCRdb keeps only in-frame clones here, not all; method: immunoSEQ multiplex PCR. The data show some 70,000 clones, 80% to 90% seen once. V gave up 5 bases and J gave up 5 bases; unmatched junction bases: 4. Germline assignment: CDR1 SGHTS and CDR2 YDEGEE. The CDR3 length is 15 residues. This receptor was obtained from a man aged 60 to 69 with acute or convalescent COVID-19. V gene TRBV5-8 combines with J gene TRBJ1-6; 10 nucleotides align to TRBD1. The sample taken for sequencing was peripheral blood. The DNA of the CDR3 is TGTGCCAGCAGGCGTGGGACAGGGGATAATTCACCCCTCCACTTT. This sequence encodes CASRRGTGDNSPLHF.